Shown below are 9 T cell receptor beta chains from a single sample sequenced in a study of T-cell reconstitution after alpha-beta-depleted transplantation in children. Preparation of the TCRbeta library involved a method that used unique molecular identifiers. MiXCR, applied by TCRdb to the PCR reads, yields one record per CDR3 protein. The data contain around 530,000 distinct CDR3 sequences, 32% of them singletons. The sequenced sample was PBMCs from the stem cell graft donor, obtained from the stem cell graft. The receptors here all came from a human donor who donated a stem cell graft to a child with aplastic anemia.

The V and J genes are TRBV9 and TRBJ2-5, with D perhaps TRBD1 or TRBD2 (5 bases each). V was pared by 0 bases and J by 5 bases, with 11 bases between. The CDR3 totals 14 residues. Per the germline V gene, CDR1 is SGDLS and CDR2 is YYNGEE. The CDR3 nucleotides are TGTGCCAGCAGCGTAGCAGGGAGTAGCGAGACCCAGTACTTC. It specifies CASSVAGSSETQYF.

This clonotype was seen a handful of times. V gene TRBV11-1 combines with J gene TRBJ2-2; D is unclear. V was pared by 2 bases and J by 1 base, with 17 bases between. This CDR3 spans 18 amino acids. CDR1 SGHAT and CDR2 FQDESV come from the germline V gene (reference sequence). The CDR3 spells CASSLTPGATVNTGELFF. In DNA, the CDR3 is TGTGCCAGCAGCTTAACCCCCGGAGCCACCGTGAACACCGGGGAGCTGTTTTTT.

The chain employs TRBV5-1 and TRBJ2-3; TRBD2 matches at 10 bases. V shed 3 bases and J 2 bases; nucleotides not matched to a gene: 3. Germline V gene sequence: CDR1 SGHRS, CDR2 YFSETQ. The CDR3 contains 15 residues. Written as DNA, the CDR3 is TGCGCCAGCAGCTCCGGACTAGCGGACACAGATACGCAGTATTTT. It specifies CASSSGLADTDTQYF.

The genes are TRBV18 and TRBJ2-7; TRBD1 might be the D (5 bases). CDR1 is KGHSH and CDR2 is LQKENI in the germline V gene. CDR3 size: 15 residues. V was clipped by 2 bases and J by 2 bases, with 13 bases between them. CDR3 DNA sequence: TGTGCCAGCTCACCAGTGTACGCAGGGCCCTACGAGCAGTACTTC. It specifies CASSPVYAGPYEQYF.

The V gene is TRBV12-3 or TRBV12-4, the J gene TRBJ2-3; tentatively, D is TRBD2 (6 bases). V was cut by 5 bases and J by 2 bases, with 20 bases left in between. This CDR3 contains 17 residues. Here the CDR3 DNA reads TGTGCCAGCAGTCCCCTCCCGGGAGATCAAGACACAGATACGCAGTATTTT. Translation gives CASSPLPGDQDTDTQYF.

This clonotype was observed a few times. This chain uses TRBV5-1 with TRBJ2-7; TRBD1 matches at 8 bases. The CDR3 is 16 residues long. Germline loops: CDR1 SGHRS, CDR2 YFSETQ. V shed 0 bases, J shed 3 bases, and the junction held 8 bases outside the gene matches. CDR3 nucleotides: TGCGCCAGCAGCTTGGATGCCGGGACAGGTTTCTACGAGCAGTACTTC. Protein: CASSLDAGTGFYEQYF.

The V call is TRBV19, the J call TRBJ2-1; a possible D gene is TRBD2 (6 bases). CDR1 and CDR2 (germline): LNHDA, SQIVND (reference sequence). Between the trimmed V and J ends, which lost 6 bases and 10 bases, there was a span of 13 bases. The CDR3 is 12 amino acids. The CDR3 DNA follows: TGTGCCAGTAGGGCGGGGTTAAACGAGCAGTTCTTC. Its protein product is CASRAGLNEQFF.

The chain employs TRBV18 and TRBJ2-5; the D gene is possibly TRBD1 (5 bases). Germline V gives CDR1 KGHSH, CDR2 LQKENI. V lost 0 bases, J lost 4 bases, and 12 bases lay in between. This CDR3 comprises 15 residues. CDR3 nucleotide sequence: TGTGCCAGCTCACCACCAAAAGGGCAGGGAGAGACCCAGTACTTC. Amino acids: CASSPPKGQGETQYF.

The rearrangement uses TRBV5-1 and TRBJ2-1; TRBD2 agrees at 8 bases. Germline CDR1 SGHRS, CDR2 YFSETQ. The CDR3 covers 14 residues. V trimming: 4 bases; J trimming: 6 bases; junction bases outside the gene matches: 6. The CDR3 DNA is TGCGCCAGCAGCCACATAGCGGGACCCAATGAGCAGTTCTTC. Its translation: CASSHIAGPNEQFF.